These 7 T cell receptor beta chains were all obtained from the same sample, sequenced in a study of metastatic and nonmetastatic thyroid tumors. TCRdb reanalyzed the PCR reads via MiXCR. The table records over 15,000 clones, roughly 13% of them present only once. Not a single patient had been given any form of treatment at any point before undergoing thyroid surgery. The sequenced material came from blood. The receptors originated from a female donor with papillary thyroid cancer or a benign thyroid nodule (not recorded which). Some clones in this sample may be carry-over from other donors' samples.

In nucleotides, the CDR3 is TGTGCCAGCAGTGAATCCCCTAGCGGCTCCTACAATGAGCAGTTCTTC. It encodes CASSESPSGSYNEQFF. The chain combines TRBV6-4 with TRBJ2-1, with 7 bases identical to TRBD2. The J segment lost 0 bases and the V segment lost 3 bases, leaving 5 bases of the junction unmatched. Germline V gives CDR1 MRHNA, CDR2 SNTAGT. The CDR3 loop spans 16 amino acids.

This clone has a count of ten or more. The chain recombines TRBV5-1 with TRBJ1-4; D is perhaps TRBD1 (6 bases). Looked up from germline, CDR1 is SGHRS and CDR2 is YFSETQ. The CDR3 runs 15 residues. V gave up 4 bases and J gave up 2 bases, with 12 bases separating them. The CDR3 loop reads CASSPWTATNEKLFF. DNA for the CDR3: TGCGCCAGCAGCCCGTGGACAGCTACTAATGAAAAACTGTTTTTT.

This chain joins TRBV6-1 and TRBJ2-1; 9 nucleotides align to TRBD1. Trimming at V came to 9 bases and at J to 7 bases, leaving 13 bases not matched to a gene. Germline loops: CDR1 MNHNS, CDR2 SASEGT. The CDR3 loop spans 15 amino acids. DNA of the CDR3: TGTGCCAGTATACCTGGGACAGGGTCTGAGAATGAGCAGTTCTTC. This translates into CASIPGTGSENEQFF.

The sample holds many counts of this clone. This chain joins TRBV10-3 and TRBJ1-1; D unclear. The V end lost 7 bases, the J end lost 3 bases, and 12 bases lay between the germline ends. The CDR3 has 13 amino acids. Germline lookup yields CDR1 ENHRY and CDR2 SYGVKD. The CDR3 coding sequence is TGTGCCATCACTTCTCCAGGTCACACTGAAGCTTTCTTT. This encodes CAITSPGHTEAFF.

The table lists this clone with many counts. The chain couples TRBV28 to TRBJ2-7, with D unresolved. Trimming cost V 5 bases and J 0 bases, with 5 bases left between them. The CDR3 covers 12 residues. The germline V gene has CDR1 MDHEN and CDR2 SYDVKM. The DNA of the CDR3 is TGTGCCAGCAGTCCCTCCTCCTACGAGCAGTACTTC. This codes for CASSPSSYEQYF.

In this sample, this clone turned up many times. The chain recombines TRBV24-1 with TRBJ2-5, with D perhaps matching TRBD1 (6 bases). Germline lookup yields CDR1 KGHDR and CDR2 SFDVKD. V lost 4 bases and J 2 bases, leaving 10 bases between the germline ends. The CDR3 totals 14 residues. In DNA, the CDR3 is TGTGCCACCAGTGAATCCGGACAGCAAGAGACCCAGTACTTC. This encodes CATSESGQQETQYF.

This clone was seen a few times. The V gene is TRBV12-3 or TRBV12-4, the J gene TRBJ2-1, with D perhaps matching TRBD1 or TRBD2 (5 bases each). Trimming pared 6 bases from V and 10 bases from J, leaving 19 bases between. This CDR3 has 14 residues. In nucleotides, the CDR3 is TGTGCCAGCAGAACACCGCAACGGGGCGGCGAGCAGTTCTTC. Its protein product is CASRTPQRGGEQFF.